This T cell receptor (beta chain) is drawn from a study of shared clonotypes between healthy human individuals. Overall study results and limits: It was the few donors that limited the genetic and exposure-history diversity represented. Naive subsets usually exceeded memory subsets in estimated richness.

Deletions cut 0 bases from V and 8 bases from J, with 16 bases between. The length of the CDR3 is 16 residues. Germline V gives CDR1 SGHVS, CDR2 FNYEAQ. The study ran the assay at deep level. The table came from immunoSEQ multiplex PCR; TCRdb's copy has only in-frame clones and leaves some out. The table has 2 million to 2.5 million clones, approximately 93% seen once; the top ten hold about 0.38%. Concerning this clone: Antigen: not known.

The V call is TRBV7-6, the J call TRBJ1-4; maybe TRBD1 (5 bases). The receptor comes from a man between 18 and 29 years old in good health. Some clones in this sample may be carry-over from other donors' samples. Specimen: naive CD4+ T cells from PBMCs. Subset specified: CD45RA+ positively selected. CDR3 nucleotides: TGTGCCAGCAGCTTAGCCGCTGGGGGAAATTGGGAAAAACTGTTTTTT. Translated: CASSLAAGGNWEKLFF.